The following is a TCR beta chain sequence with its context. Its antigen remains unknown. The sample comes from a study of T cell responses to AZD1222 COVID-19 vaccine. Whole-study results and caveats: Repertoire sampling happened only post peak T cell response. Donors skewed white British and female; clonal diversity was possibly underestimated.

Second-dose recipients at about 4 or about 12 weeks were treated as one pooled group. TCRdb's copy holds only in-frame clones and misses some; the assay was immunoSEQ multiplex PCR. This repertoire shows tens of thousands of clones, around three quarters found once; its top ten account for roughly 50%. The input for sequencing was peripheral blood, taken 28 days after the second AZD1222 dose. The TCR comes from an adult who received the AZD1222 COVID-19 vaccine.

In DNA form, the CDR3 reads TGTGCCACCCAACTCGAGGGGGGAGAAGCGAATGAGCAGTTCTTC. Residues: CATQLEGGEANEQFF. The rearrangement links TRBV15 to TRBJ2-1; D possibly uses TRBD1 or TRBD2 (6 bases each). The CDR3 spans 15 residues. The germline V gene has CDR1 LNHNV and CDR2 YYDKDF (reference sequence). Trimming stripped 8 bases from V and 7 bases from J, with 21 bases between.